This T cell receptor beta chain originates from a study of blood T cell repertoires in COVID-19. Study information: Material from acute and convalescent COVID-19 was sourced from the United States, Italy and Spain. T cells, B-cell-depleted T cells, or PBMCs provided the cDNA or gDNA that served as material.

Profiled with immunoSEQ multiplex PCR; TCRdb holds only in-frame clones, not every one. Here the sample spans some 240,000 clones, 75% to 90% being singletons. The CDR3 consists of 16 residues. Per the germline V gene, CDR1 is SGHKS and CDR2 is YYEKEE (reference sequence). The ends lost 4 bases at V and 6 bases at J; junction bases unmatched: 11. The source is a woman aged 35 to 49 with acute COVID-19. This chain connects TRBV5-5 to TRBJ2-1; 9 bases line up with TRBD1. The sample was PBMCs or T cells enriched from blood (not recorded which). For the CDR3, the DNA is TGTGCCAGCAGCCCAGTCCCGGGACAGGGTGGCAATGAGCAGTTCTTC. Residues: CASSPVPGQGGNEQFF.